The 4 T cell receptor beta chains below come from one sample, sequenced in a study of CD8 T cells in ankylosing spondylitis. TCRdb recomputed calls from the 5' RACE reads with MiXCR, one row per CDR3 protein. The repertoire consists of hundreds of thousands of distinct CDR3 sequences, with approximately 10% occurring once and the leading ten covering roughly a fifth. What was sequenced was blood, either unsorted or a sorted T cell fraction (not recorded which). All receptors come from a male donor with ankylosing spondylitis or in good health (not recorded which).

This chain links TRBV9 with TRBJ1-4; 7 bases are a match to TRBD1. With 2 bases clipped from V and 16 bases from J, the junction kept 5 bases outside the gene matches. The germline CDR1 and CDR2 sequences are SGDLS and YYNGEE. CDR3 length: 11 residues. CDR3 bases: TGTGCCAGCAGCGTTCGACAGGGTACGTTTTTT. It encodes CASSVRQGTFF.

This clonotype has a handful of counts. The rearrangement joins TRBV2 to TRBJ2-5, with a possible D match to TRBD2 (7 bases). Germline V gives CDR1 SNHLY, CDR2 FYNNEI. This CDR3 spans 14 amino acids. Trimming removed 7 bases at V and 4 bases at J, with 16 bases between. DNA for the CDR3: TGTGCCAGCATGTTCGGCGGGGGCAGAGAGACCCAGTACTTC. It is translated as CASMFGGGRETQYF.

The chain is built from TRBV9 and TRBJ1-5, with TRBD1 matching 12 bases. Germline V gene data show CDR1 as SGDLS and CDR2 as YYNGEE. The CDR3 runs to 15 residues. V dropped 4 bases and J dropped 6; count of bases not matched to a gene: 5. As DNA, the CDR3 is TGTGCCAGCAGCTTCGGGACAGGGGGCGGTCAGCCCCAGCATTTT. Protein product: CASSFGTGGGQPQHF.

This clonotype was detected many times. J is TRBJ2-5 and V is TRBV5-1; D is possibly TRBD1 (5 bases). CDR3 length equals 13 residues. V lost 2 bases and J 2 bases, leaving 7 bases between the germline ends. The germline V gene has CDR1 SGHRS and CDR2 YFSETQ. The CDR3 coding sequence is TGCGCCAGCAGCTTCCAGGGTCAAGAGACCCAGTACTTC. Translation: CASSFQGQETQYF.